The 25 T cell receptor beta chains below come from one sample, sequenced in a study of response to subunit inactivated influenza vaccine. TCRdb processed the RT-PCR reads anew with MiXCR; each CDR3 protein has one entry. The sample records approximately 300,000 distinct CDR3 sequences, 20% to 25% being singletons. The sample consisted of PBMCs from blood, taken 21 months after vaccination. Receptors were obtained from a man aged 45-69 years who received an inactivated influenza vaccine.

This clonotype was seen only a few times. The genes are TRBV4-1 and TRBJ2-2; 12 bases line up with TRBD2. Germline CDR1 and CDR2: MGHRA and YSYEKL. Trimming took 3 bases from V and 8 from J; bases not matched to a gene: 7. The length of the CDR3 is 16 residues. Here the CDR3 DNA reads TGCGCCAGCAGCCATTCTAGCGGGGGGGCATCGGGGGAGCTGTTTTTT. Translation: CASSHSSGGASGELFF.

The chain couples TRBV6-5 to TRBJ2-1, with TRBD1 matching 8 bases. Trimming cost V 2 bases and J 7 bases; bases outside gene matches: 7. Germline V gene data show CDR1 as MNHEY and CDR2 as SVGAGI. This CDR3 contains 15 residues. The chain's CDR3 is CASSYPGQGLNEQFF. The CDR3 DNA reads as TGTGCCAGCAGTTACCCAGGACAGGGTCTGAATGAGCAGTTCTTC.

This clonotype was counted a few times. In nucleotides, the CDR3 is TGTGCCATCCAGAAGGGATCCTTCCGGCGAGAGACCCAGTACTTC. It encodes CAIQKGSFRRETQYF. This chain uses TRBV6-1 with TRBJ2-5, with D unclear. This CDR3 contains 15 residues. CDR1 and CDR2 from the germline V gene are MNHNS and SASEGT. V shed 10 bases and J shed 4 bases, with 22 bases lying between them.

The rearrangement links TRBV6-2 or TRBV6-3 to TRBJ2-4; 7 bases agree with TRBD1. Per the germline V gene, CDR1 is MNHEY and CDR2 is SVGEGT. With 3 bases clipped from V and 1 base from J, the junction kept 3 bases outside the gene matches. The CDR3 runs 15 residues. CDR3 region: CASSYGTVAKNIQYF. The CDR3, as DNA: TGTGCCAGCAGTTATGGGACAGTGGCCAAAAACATTCAGTACTTC.

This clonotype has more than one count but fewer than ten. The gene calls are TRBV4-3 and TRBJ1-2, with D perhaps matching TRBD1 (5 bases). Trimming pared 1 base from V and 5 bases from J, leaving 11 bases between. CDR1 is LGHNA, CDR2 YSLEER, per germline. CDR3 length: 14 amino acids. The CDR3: CASSQAGGTYGYTF. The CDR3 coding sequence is TGCGCCAGCAGCCAAGCGGGGGGAACTTATGGCTACACCTTC.

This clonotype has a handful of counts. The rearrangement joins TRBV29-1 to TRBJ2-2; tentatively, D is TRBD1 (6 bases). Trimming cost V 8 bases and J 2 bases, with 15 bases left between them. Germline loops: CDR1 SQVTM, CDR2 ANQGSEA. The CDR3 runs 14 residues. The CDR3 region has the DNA TGCAGCTTCCCGGGACATAGAAACACCGGGGAGCTGTTTTTT. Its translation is CSFPGHRNTGELFF.

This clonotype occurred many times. The CDR3 DNA sequence: TGTGCCAGCAGCGTAGGGGAATACTACCCAGATACGCAGTATTTT. This codes for CASSVGEYYPDTQYF. The chain has TRBV9 and TRBJ2-3; D is ambiguous. Trimming removed 0 bases from V and 4 bases from J, with 12 bases in between. CDR1 and CDR2 (germline): SGDLS, YYNGEE. This CDR3 region has 15 residues.

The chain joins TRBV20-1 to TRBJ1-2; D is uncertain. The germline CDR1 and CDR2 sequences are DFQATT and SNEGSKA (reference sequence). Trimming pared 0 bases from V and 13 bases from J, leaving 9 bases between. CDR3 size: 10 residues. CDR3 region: CSARETAGTF. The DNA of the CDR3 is TGCAGTGCTAGAGAGACCGCGGGCACCTTC.

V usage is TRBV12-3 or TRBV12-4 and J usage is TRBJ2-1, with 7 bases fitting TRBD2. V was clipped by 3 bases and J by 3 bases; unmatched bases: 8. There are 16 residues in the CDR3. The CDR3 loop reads CASSLAAGNLYNEQFF. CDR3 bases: TGTGCCAGCAGTTTGGCAGCGGGGAACCTCTACAATGAGCAGTTCTTC.

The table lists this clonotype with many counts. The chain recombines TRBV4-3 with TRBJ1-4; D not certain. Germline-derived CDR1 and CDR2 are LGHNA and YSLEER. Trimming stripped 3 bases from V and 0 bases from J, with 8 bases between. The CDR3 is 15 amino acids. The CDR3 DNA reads TGCGCCAGCAGCCAGACGGGAACAACTAATGAAAAACTGTTTTTT. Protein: CASSQTGTTNEKLFF.

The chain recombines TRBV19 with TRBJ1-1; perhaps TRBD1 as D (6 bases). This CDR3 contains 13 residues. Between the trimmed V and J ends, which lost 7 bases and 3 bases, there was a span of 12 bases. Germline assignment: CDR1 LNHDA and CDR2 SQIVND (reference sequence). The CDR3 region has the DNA TGTGCCAGTATGGGGGGGGCCCACACTGAAGCTTTCTTT. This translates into CASMGGAHTEAFF. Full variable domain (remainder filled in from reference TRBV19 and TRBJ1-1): DGGITQSPKYLFRKEGQNVTLSCEQNLNHDAMYWYRQDPGQGLRLIYYSQIVNDFQKGDIAEGYSVSREKKESFPLTVTSAQKNPTAFYLCASMGGAHTEAFFGQGTRLTVV.

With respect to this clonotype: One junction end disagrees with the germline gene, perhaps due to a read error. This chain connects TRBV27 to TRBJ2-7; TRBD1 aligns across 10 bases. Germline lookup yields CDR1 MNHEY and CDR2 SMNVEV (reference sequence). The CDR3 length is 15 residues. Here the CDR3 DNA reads TGTGCCAGCAGTCCCGGGACAGGGGCCTCCAACGAGCAGTACTTC. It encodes CASSPGTGASNEQYF.

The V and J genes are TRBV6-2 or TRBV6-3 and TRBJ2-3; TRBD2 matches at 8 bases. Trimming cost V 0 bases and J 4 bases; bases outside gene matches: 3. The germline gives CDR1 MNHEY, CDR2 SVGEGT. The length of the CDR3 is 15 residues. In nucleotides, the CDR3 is TGTGCCAGCAGTTACTCCTATAGCGGGGCAGATACGCAGTATTTT. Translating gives CASSYSYSGADTQYF.

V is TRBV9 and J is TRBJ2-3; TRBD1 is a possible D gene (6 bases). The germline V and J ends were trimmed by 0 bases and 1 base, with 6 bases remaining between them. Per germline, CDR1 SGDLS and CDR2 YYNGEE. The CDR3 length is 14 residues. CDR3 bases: TGTGCCAGCAGCGTAGACAGGGGCACAGATACGCAGTATTTT. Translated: CASSVDRGTDTQYF.

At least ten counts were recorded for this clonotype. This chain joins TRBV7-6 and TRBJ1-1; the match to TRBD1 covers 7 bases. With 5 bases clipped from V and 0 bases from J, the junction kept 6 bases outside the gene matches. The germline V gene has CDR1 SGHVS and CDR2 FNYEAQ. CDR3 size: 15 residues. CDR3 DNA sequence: TGTGCCAGCAGCCTCTGGACAGGCCTGAACACTGAAGCTTTCTTT. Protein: CASSLWTGLNTEAFF.

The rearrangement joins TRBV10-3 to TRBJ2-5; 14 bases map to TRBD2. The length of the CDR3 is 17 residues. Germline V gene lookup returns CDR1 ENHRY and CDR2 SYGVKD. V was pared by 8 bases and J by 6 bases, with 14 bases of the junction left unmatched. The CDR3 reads CAIGAGLAGAGLKTQYF. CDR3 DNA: TGTGCCATCGGGGCGGGACTAGCGGGAGCCGGTCTGAAGACCCAGTACTTC.

DNA for the CDR3: TGTGCCAGCAGCTCAAACCCAACTAATGAAAAACTGTTTTTT. Translating it yields CASSSNPTNEKLFF. The V call is TRBV7-2, the J call TRBJ1-4, with D hard to call. V was pared by 4 bases and J by 0 bases, with 6 bases between. The CDR3 spans 14 residues. Looked up from germline, CDR1 is SGHTA and CDR2 is FQGNSA.

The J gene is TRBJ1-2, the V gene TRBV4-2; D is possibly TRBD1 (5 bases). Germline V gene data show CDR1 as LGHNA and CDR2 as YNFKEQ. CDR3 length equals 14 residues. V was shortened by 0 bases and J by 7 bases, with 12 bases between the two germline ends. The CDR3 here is CASSQEAPGSGYTF. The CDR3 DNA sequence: TGTGCCAGCAGCCAAGAAGCCCCAGGGTCTGGCTACACCTTC.

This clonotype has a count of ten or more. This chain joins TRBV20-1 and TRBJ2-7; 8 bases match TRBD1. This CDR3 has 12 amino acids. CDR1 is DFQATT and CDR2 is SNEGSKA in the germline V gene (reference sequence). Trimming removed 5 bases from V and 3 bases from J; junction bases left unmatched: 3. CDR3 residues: CSAGQGIYEQYF. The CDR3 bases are TGCAGTGCTGGACAGGGTATCTACGAGCAGTACTTC.

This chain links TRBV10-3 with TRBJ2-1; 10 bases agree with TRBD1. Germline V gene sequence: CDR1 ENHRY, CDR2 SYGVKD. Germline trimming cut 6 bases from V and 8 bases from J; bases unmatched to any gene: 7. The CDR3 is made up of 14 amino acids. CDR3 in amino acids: CAIRMGQGNDEQFF. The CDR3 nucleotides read TGTGCCATCAGGATGGGACAGGGGAATGATGAGCAGTTCTTC.

The CDR3 loop is CASSIASGLASYNEQFF. CDR3 bases: TGTGCCAGTAGTATAGCGTCTGGACTAGCGTCCTACAATGAGCAGTTCTTC. This sequence joins TRBV19 and TRBJ2-1; TRBD2 matches at 9 bases. Germline assignment: CDR1 LNHDA and CDR2 SQIVND (reference sequence). CDR3 size: 17 residues. The junction had 5 bases not matched to a gene; V was cut back by 1 base and J by 1 base.

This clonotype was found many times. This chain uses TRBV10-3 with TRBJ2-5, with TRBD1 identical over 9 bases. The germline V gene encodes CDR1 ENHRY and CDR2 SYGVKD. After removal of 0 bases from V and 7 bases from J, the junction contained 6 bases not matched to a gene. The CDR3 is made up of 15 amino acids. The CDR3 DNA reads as TGTGCCATCAGTGAGTCGGGACAGGGTGAAGGGACCCAGTACTTC. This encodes CAISESGQGEGTQYF.

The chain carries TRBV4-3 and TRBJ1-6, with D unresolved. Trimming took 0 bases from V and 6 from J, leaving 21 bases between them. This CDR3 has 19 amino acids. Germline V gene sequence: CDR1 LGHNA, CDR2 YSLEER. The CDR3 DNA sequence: TGCGCCAGCAGCCAAGACAGTCTCTTCGAGGCCCGTTCTAATTCACCCCTCCACTTT. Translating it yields CASSQDSLFEARSNSPLHF.

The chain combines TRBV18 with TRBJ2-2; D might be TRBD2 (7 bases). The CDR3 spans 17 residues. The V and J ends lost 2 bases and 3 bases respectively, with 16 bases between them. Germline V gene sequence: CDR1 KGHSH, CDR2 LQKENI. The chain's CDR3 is CASSPWGGAEYTGELFF. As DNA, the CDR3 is TGTGCCAGCTCACCATGGGGGGGCGCGGAGTACACCGGGGAGCTGTTTTTT.

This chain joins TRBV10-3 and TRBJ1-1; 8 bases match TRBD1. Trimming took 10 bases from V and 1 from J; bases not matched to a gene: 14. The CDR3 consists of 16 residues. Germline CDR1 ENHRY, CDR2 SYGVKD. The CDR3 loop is CASRPGTGNRNTEAFF. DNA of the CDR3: TGTGCCAGCCGACCCGGGACAGGTAATAGGAACACTGAAGCTTTCTTT.